Listed below are T cell receptor beta chains from one sample, sequenced in a study of blood T cell repertoires in COVID-19. Clones were read by immunoSEQ multiplex PCR, and TCRdb kept only the in-frame ones, dropping some. The sample shows 140,000 to 150,000 clones, around 82% of them seen only once. Sequenced input: peripheral blood. The receptors originated from a man in his sixties with active or convalescent COVID-19. Each CDR3 is given with its conserved first and last residue. A D gene is named only where the DNA matches it firmly. Not all rows give a size; the values are once, few, many and, for expanded clones, a class.

abundance	v_gene	d_gene	j_gene	len	CDR3nt	CDR3aa
-	TRBV28	TRBD1	TRBJ2-1	15	TGTGCCAGCAGTTTCAGACAGGGGACGGTCAATGAGCAGTTCTTC	CASSFRQGTVNEQFF
-	TRBV5-5	TRBD2	TRBJ2-1	15	TGTGCCAGCAGCATAGCGGGCGGTGGATACAATGAGCAGTTCTTC	CASSIAGGGYNEQFF
few	TRBV6-5	-	TRBJ2-2	16	TGTGCCAGCAGTTACTCGGAACGTAGGAGGGCCGGGGAGCTGTTTTTT	CASSYSERRRAGELFF
-	TRBV24-1	-	TRBJ2-7	15	TGTGCCACCAGTGATAAACAAACCCCGCCCTACGAGCAGTACTTC	CATSDKQTPPYEQYF
-	TRBV27	TRBD1	TRBJ2-7	15	TGTGCCAGCAGTCCTCCGGGACAGCAACTCTACGAGCAGTACTTC	CASSPPGQQLYEQYF
-	TRBV7-2	-	TRBJ2-1	16	TGTGCCAGCACCCCAAGGGGCGGATCGTCAAACAATGAGCAGTTCTTC	CASTPRGGSSNNEQFF
-	TRBV5-4	TRBD2	TRBJ2-1	14	TGTGCCAGCAGCTTGGCGGGGAGGGCTAATGAGCAGTTCTTC	CASSLAGRANEQFF
-	TRBV15	-	TRBJ2-7	15	TGTGCCACCAGCGATCAGAGGGGGAGAATCTACGAGCAGTACTTC	CATSDQRGRIYEQYF
-	TRBV6-5	-	TRBJ2-1	13	TGTGCCAGCACGGTGGGCTGGGTGAATGAGCAGTTCTTC	CASTVGWVNEQFF
-	TRBV6-5	-	TRBJ2-5	14	TGTGCCAGCAGTTACTTACAGGGAGCGCAGACCCAGTACTTC	CASSYLQGAQTQYF
-	TRBV23-1	TRBD1	TRBJ1-1	15	TGCGCCAGCAGTTCCCCCAACGACAGGGCCACTGAAGCTTTCTTT	CASSSPNDRATEAFF
-	TRBV3-1/TRBV3-2	TRBD2	TRBJ2-1	14	TGTGCCAGCTTGGTAAGCGGGGCCTACAATGAGCAGTTCTTC	CASLVSGAYNEQFF
-	TRBV13	TRBD2	TRBJ2-3	18	TGTGCCAGCAGCCAGACCCCGGGACTAGCGGGAGATTCAGATACGCAGTATTTT	CASSQTPGLAGDSDTQYF
-	TRBV5-1	TRBD2	TRBJ2-7	13	TGCGCCAGCAGCTTGACTAGCGGGACCGAGCAGTACTTC	CASSLTSGTEQYF
-	TRBV7-8	-	TRBJ1-2	16	TGTGCCAGCAGCTCGGACAGCCTAAAAAGGTTCGATGGCTACACCTTC	CASSSDSLKRFDGYTF
-	TRBV6-5	TRBD2	TRBJ2-5	15	TGTGCCAGCACCCTCGGGACTAGCGGGAGAGAGACCCAGTACTTC	CASTLGTSGRETQYF
-	TRBV5-1	-	TRBJ2-7	13	TGCGCCAGCAGCTTGACAGCCCCCTACGAGCAGTACTTC	CASSLTAPYEQYF
-	TRBV25-1	TRBD2	TRBJ2-5	15	TGTGCCAGCAGTGAATTTGATAGCGGGATGGAGACCCAGTACTTC	CASSEFDSGMETQYF
once	TRBV15	TRBD2	TRBJ2-1	16	TGTGCCACCAGCAGACCCGGGAGGGCCCAGTACAATGAGCAGTTCTTC	CATSRPGRAQYNEQFF
-	TRBV14	TRBD2	TRBJ2-7	14	TGTGCCAGCAGCCCGGGACTAGCGTACTACGAGCAGTACTTC	CASSPGLAYYEQYF
-	TRBV14	TRBD1	TRBJ1-2	15	TGTGCCAGCAGCCAAGGTTACAGACAGGGCGGTGGCTACACCTTC	CASSQGYRQGGGYTF
-	TRBV30	-	TRBJ1-3	16	TGTGCCTGGAGCGGAACACAGTTACTCTCTGGAAACACCATATATTTT	CAWSGTQLLSGNTIYF
few	TRBV19	-	TRBJ1-2	13	TGTGCCAGTAGCGCGGGAAGTTACTATGGCTACACCTTC	CASSAGSYYGYTF
-	TRBV19	-	TRBJ1-1	16	TGTGCCAGTAGTATCACCCCAGGTGGTGAAGACACTGAAGCTTTCTTT	CASSITPGGEDTEAFF